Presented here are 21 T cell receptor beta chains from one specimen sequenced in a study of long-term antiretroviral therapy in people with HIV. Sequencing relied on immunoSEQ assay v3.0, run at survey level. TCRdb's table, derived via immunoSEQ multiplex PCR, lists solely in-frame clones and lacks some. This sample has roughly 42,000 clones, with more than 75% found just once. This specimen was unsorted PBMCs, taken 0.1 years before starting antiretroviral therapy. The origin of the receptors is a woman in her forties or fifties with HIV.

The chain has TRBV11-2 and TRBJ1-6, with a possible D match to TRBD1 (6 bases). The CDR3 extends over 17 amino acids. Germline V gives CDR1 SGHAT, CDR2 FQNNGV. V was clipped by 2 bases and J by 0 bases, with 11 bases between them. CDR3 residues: CASSLRGASSYNSPLHF. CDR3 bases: TGTGCCAGCAGCTTAAGGGGGGCCAGCTCCTATAATTCACCCCTCCACTTT.

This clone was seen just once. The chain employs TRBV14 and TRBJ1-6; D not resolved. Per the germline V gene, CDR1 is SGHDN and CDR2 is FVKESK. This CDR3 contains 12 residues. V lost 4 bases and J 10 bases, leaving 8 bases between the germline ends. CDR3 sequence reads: CASSLGNSPLHF. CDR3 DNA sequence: TGTGCCAGCAGCCTGGGTAACTCACCCCTCCACTTT.

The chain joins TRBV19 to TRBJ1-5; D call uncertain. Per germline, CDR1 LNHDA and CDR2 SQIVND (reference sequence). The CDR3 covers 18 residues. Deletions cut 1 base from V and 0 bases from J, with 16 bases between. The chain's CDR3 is CASSIVGRGIYSNQPQHF. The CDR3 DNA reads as TGTGCCAGTAGTATAGTGGGGAGAGGGATATATAGCAATCAGCCCCAGCATTTT.

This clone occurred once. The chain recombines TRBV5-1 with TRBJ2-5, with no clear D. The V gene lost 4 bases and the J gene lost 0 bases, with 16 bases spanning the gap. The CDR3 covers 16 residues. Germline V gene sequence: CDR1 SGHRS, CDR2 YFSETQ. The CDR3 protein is CASSPTFRRYQETQYF. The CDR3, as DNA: TGCGCCAGCAGCCCAACCTTCAGGCGATACCAAGAGACCCAGTACTTC.

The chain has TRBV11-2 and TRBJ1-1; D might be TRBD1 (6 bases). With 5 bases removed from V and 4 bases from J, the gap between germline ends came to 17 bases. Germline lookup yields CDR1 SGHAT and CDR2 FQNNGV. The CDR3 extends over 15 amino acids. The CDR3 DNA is TGTGCCAGCAGCATAATAGGCAGGGGATTCACTGAAGCTTTCTTT. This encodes CASSIIGRGFTEAFF.

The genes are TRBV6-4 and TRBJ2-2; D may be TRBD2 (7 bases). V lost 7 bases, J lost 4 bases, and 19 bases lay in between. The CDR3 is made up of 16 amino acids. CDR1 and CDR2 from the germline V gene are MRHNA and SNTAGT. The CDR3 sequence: CASTERGGESTGELFF. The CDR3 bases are TGTGCCAGCACCGAACGAGGGGGGGAGAGCACCGGGGAGCTGTTTTTT.

CDR3 DNA: TGTGCCTGGAGTGTTACTACAGTTGGAAACACCATATATTTT. Residues: CAWSVTTVGNTIYF. V usage is TRBV30 and J usage is TRBJ1-3; D is ambiguous. This CDR3 has 14 amino acids. Germline CDR1 is GTSNPN and CDR2 is SVGIG (reference sequence). V was trimmed by 0 bases and J by 3 bases, leaving 9 bases between them.

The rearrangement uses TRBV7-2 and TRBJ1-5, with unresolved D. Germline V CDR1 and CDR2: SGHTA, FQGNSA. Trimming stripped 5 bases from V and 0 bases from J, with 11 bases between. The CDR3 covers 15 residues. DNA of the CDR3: TGTGCCAGCAGCCTCGACAATGGTAGCAATCAGCCCCAGCATTTT. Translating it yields CASSLDNGSNQPQHF.

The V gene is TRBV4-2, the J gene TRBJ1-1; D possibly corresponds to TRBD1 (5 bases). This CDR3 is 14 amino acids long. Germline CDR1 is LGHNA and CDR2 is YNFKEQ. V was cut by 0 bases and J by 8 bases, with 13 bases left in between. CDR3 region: CASSQDPPRAEAFF. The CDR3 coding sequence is TGTGCCAGCAGCCAAGACCCCCCCAGGGCAGAAGCTTTCTTT.

In DNA form, the CDR3 reads TGTGCCAGCAGCGAAACAGGGTTAGAGACCCAGTACTTC. It is translated as CASSETGLETQYF. This chain joins TRBV7-9 and TRBJ2-5; a weak D match, TRBD1 (6 bases). The germline V and J ends were trimmed by 5 bases and 4 bases, with 11 bases remaining between them. Germline V gene sequence: CDR1 SEHNR, CDR2 FQNEAQ (reference sequence). The CDR3 has 13 amino acids.

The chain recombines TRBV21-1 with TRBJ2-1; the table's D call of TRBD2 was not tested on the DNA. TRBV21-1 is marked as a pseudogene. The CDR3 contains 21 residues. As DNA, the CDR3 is TGTGCCAGCAGCAAAGTAGCCCATGGTAGGCTAGCGGGCCCTGCCTACAATGAGCAGTTCTTC. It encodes CASSKVAHGRLAGPAYNEQFF.

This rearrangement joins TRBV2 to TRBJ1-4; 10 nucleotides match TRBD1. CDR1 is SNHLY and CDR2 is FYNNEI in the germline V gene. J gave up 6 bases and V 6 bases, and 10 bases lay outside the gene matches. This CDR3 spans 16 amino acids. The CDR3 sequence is CASRVVGDRGDEKLFF. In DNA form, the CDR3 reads TGTGCCAGCAGGGTGGTCGGGGACAGGGGCGATGAAAAACTGTTTTTT.

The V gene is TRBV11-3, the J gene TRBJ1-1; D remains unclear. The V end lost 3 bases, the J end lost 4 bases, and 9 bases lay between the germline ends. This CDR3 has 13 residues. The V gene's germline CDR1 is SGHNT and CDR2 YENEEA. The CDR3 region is CASSLDSVTEAFF. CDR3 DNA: TGTGCCAGCAGCTTGGATTCGGTCACTGAAGCTTTCTTT.

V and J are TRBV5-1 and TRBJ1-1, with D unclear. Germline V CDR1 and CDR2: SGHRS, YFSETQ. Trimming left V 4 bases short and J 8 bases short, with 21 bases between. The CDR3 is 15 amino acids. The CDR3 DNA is TGCGCCAGCAGCCCCCATGCTACATCGGAGACAGAAGCTTTCTTT. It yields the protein CASSPHATSETEAFF.

The CDR3 nucleotides are TGTGCCAGCAAGGAGAGGGACAGGGGAACCTACGAGCAGTACTTC. It yields the protein CASKERDRGTYEQYF. The rearrangement joins TRBV11-2 to TRBJ2-7; 10 bases match TRBD1. CDR1 is SGHAT, CDR2 FQNNGV, per germline. The CDR3 is 15 residues long. With V trimmed by 7 bases and J by 2 bases, 8 bases remained unmatched.

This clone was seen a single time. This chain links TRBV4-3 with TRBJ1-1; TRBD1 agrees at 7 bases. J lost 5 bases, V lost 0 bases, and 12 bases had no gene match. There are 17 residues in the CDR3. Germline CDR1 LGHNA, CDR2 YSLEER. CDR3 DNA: TGCGCCAGCAGCCAAGATCTTATGAGGGGGCGGGGGACTGAAGCTTTCTTT. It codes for CASSQDLMRGRGTEAFF.

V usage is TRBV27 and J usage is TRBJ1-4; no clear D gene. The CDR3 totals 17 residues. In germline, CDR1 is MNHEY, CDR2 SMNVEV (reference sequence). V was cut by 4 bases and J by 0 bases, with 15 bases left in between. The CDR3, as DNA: TGTGCCAGCAGTTATCGGTACCAGACTGCAACTAATGAAAAACTGTTTTTT. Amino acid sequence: CASSYRYQTATNEKLFF.

Here the CDR3 DNA reads TGTGCCAGCGGACGACGTATCTCTGGGGCCAACGTCCTGACTTTC. It yields the protein CASGRRISGANVLTF. This sequence joins TRBV5-8 and TRBJ2-6; D is uncertain. There are 15 residues in the CDR3. The germline V gene encodes CDR1 SGHTS and CDR2 YDEGEE. V was pared by 7 bases and J by 0 bases, with 11 bases between.

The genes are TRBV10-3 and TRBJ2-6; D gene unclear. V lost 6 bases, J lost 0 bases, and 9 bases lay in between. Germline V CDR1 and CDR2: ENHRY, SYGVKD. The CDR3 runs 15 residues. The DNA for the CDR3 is TGTGCCATCAGCGATGGGGTCTCTGGGGCCAACGTCCTGACTTTC. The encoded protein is CAISDGVSGANVLTF.

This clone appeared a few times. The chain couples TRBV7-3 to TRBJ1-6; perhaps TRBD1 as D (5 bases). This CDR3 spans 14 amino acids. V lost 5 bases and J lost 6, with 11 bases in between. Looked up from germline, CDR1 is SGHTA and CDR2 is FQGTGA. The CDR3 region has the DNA TGTGCCAGCAGCCTGAACGGGGGTAATTCACCCCTCCACTTT. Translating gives CASSLNGGNSPLHF. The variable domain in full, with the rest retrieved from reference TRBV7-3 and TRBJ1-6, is GAGVSQTPSNKVTEKGKYVELRCDPISGHTALYWYRQSLGQGPEFLIYFQGTGAADDSGLPNDRFFAVRPEGSVSTLKIQRTERGDSAVYLCASSLNGGNSPLHFGNGTRLTVT.

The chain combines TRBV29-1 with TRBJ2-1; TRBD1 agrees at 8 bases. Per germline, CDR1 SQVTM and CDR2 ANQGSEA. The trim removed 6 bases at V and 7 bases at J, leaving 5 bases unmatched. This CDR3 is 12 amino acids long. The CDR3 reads CSVDRGWNEQFF. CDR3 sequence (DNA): TGCAGCGTCGACAGGGGATGGAATGAGCAGTTCTTC.